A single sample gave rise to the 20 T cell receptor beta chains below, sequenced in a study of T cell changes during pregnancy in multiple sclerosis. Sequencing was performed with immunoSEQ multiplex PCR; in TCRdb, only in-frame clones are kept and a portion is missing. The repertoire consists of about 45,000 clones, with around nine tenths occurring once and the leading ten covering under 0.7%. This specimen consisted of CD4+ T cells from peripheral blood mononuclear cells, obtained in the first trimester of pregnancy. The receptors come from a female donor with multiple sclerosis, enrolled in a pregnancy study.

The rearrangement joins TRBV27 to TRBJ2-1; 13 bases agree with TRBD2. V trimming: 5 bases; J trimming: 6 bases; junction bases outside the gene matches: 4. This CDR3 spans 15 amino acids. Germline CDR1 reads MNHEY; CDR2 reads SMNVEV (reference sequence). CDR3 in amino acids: CASSRGTSGVNEQFF. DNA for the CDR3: TGTGCCAGCAGTCGAGGGACTAGCGGGGTCAATGAGCAGTTCTTC.

DNA of the CDR3: TGCGCCAGCAGCTATGAGAAGTTCACCGGGGAGCTGTTTTTT. Translating gives CASSYEKFTGELFF. The chain uses TRBV5-1 and TRBJ2-2; D call uncertain. V was trimmed by 3 bases and J by 4 bases, leaving 10 bases between them. The germline V gene has CDR1 SGHRS and CDR2 YFSETQ. The CDR3 has 14 amino acids.

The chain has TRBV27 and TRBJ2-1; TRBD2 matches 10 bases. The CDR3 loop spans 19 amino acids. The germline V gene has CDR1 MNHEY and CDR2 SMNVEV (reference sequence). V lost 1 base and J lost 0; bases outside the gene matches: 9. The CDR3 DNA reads TGTGCCAGCAGTTTATTTCGTAGCGGGAGGCTGAGCTCCTACAATGAGCAGTTCTTC. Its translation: CASSLFRSGRLSSYNEQFF.

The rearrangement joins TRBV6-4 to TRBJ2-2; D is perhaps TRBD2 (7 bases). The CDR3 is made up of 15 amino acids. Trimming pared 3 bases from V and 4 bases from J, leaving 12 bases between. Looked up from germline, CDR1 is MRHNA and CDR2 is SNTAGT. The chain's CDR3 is CASSEQGGPTGELFF. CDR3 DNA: TGTGCCAGCAGTGAACAGGGAGGGCCCACCGGGGAGCTGTTTTTT.

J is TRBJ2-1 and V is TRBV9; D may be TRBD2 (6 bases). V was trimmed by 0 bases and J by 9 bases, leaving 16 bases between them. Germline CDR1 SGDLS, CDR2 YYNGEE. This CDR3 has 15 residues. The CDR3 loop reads CASSVGSGVKGEQFF. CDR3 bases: TGTGCCAGCAGCGTAGGTTCGGGGGTTAAGGGTGAGCAGTTCTTC.

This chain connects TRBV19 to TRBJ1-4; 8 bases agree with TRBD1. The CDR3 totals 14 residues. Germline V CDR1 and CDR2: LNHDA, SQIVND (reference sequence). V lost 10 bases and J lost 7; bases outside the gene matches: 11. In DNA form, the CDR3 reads TGTGCCACCGCGGACAGGGCCCGGGGTGAAAAACTGTTTTTT. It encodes CATADRARGEKLFF.

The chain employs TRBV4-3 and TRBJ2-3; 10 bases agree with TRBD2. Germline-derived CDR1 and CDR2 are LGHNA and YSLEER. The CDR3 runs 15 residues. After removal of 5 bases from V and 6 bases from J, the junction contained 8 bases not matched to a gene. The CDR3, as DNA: TGCGCCAGCAGCAAAGTAGCGGGAGGTTGGGATACGCAGTATTTT. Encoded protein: CASSKVAGGWDTQYF.

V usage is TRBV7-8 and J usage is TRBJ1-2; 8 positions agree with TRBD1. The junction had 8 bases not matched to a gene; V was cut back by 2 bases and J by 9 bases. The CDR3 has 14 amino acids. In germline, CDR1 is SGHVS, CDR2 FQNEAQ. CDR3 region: CASSLRTGGTSYTF. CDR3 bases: TGTGCCAGCAGCTTACGCACAGGGGGTACAAGCTACACCTTC.

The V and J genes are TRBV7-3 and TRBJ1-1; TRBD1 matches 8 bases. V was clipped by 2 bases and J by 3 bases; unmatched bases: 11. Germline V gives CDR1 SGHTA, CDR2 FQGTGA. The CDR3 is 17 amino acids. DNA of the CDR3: TGTGCCAGCAGCTTACTTGAGATAGGACAGGGATACACTGAAGCTTTCTTT. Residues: CASSLLEIGQGYTEAFF.

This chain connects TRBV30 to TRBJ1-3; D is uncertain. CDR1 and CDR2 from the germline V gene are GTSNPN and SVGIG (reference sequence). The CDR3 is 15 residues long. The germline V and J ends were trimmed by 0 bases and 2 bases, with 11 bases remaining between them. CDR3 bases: TGTGCCTGGAGTGTACTAGGCAGTGCTGGAAACACCATATATTTT. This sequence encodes CAWSVLGSAGNTIYF.

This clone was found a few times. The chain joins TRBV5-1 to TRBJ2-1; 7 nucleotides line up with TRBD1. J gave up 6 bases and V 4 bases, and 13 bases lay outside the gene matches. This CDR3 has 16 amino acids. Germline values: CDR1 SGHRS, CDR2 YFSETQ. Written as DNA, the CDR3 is TGCGCCAGCAGCATAACCACAGGGGTTCTAAGCAATGAGCAGTTCTTC. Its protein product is CASSITTGVLSNEQFF.

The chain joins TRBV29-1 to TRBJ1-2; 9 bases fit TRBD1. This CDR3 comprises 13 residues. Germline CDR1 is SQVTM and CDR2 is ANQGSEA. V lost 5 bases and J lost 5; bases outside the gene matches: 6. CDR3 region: CSVTDRGFYGYTF. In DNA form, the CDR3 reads TGCAGCGTTACGGACAGGGGTTTTTATGGCTACACCTTC.

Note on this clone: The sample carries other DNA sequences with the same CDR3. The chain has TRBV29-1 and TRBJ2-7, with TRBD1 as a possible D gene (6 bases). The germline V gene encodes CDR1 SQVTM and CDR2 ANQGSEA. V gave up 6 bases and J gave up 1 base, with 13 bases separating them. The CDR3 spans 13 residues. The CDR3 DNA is TGCAGCGTGGGACAAGCGCCTTCCTACGAGCAGTACTTC. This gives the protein CSVGQAPSYEQYF.

The CDR3 nucleotides are TGTGCCAGCAGCTTAGCCCCTAGCGGGAGACAGACCCAGTACTTC. Translating it yields CASSLAPSGRQTQYF. This chain uses TRBV7-2 with TRBJ2-5; 10 bases are shared with TRBD2. The CDR3 runs 15 residues. Losses at the gene ends were 0 bases for V and 6 bases for J; bases not matched to a gene: 4. The germline V gene encodes CDR1 SGHTA and CDR2 FQGNSA.

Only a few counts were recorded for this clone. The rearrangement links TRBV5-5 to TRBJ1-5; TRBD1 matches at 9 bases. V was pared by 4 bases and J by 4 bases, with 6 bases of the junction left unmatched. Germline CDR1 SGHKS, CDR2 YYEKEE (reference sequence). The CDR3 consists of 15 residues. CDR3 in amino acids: CASSRSGTGNQPQHF. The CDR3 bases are TGTGCCAGCAGCAGGAGCGGGACAGGGAATCAGCCCCAGCATTTT.

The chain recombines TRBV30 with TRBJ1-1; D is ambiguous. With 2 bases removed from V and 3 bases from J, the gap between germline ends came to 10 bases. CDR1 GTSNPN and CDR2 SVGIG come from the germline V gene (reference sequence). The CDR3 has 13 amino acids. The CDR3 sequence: CAWSRESDTEAFF. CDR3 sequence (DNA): TGTGCCTGGAGTCGCGAGAGTGACACTGAAGCTTTCTTT.

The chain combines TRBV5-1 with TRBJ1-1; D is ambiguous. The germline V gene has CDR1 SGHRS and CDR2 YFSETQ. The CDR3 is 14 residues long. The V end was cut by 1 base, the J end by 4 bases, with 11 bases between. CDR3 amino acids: CASSLTSRVTEAFF. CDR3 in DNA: TGCGCCAGCAGCTTGACCTCGAGGGTCACTGAAGCTTTCTTT.

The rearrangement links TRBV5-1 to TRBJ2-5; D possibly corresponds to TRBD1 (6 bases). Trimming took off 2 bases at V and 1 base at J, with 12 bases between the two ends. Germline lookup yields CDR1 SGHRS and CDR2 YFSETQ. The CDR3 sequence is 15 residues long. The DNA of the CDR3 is TGCGCCAGCAGCTTCTACAGGGTGAGCCAAGAGACCCAGTACTTC. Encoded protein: CASSFYRVSQETQYF.

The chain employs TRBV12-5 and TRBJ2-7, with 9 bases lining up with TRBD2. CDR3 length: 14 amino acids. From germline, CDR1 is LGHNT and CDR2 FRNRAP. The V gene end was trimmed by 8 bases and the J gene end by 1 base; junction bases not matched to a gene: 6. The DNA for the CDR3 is TGTGCTAGTCGCTTTGCGGGAGGGTCCTACGAGCAGTACTTC. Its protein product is CASRFAGGSYEQYF.

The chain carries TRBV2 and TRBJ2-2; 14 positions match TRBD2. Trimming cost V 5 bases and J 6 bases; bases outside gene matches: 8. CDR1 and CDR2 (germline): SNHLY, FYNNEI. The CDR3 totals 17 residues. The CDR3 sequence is CASSTTSGRAYAGELFF. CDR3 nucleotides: TGTGCCAGCAGTACGACTAGCGGGAGGGCCTATGCCGGGGAGCTGTTTTTT.